Listed here are 29 T cell receptor beta chains from one sample, sequenced in a study of neurological immune-mediated disorders. TCRdb fed the 5' RACE reads into MiXCR, producing one record per CDR3 protein. The sample consists of about 120,000 distinct CDR3 sequences, roughly 3.1% of them appearing once. The sequenced material came from PBMCs. The origin of the receptors is a woman younger than 45 with multiple sclerosis.

This clonotype was found a few times. The CDR3 coding sequence is TGCGCCAGCAGCCAAGACAGGGGTTCCACAGATACGCAGTATTTT. Translation: CASSQDRGSTDTQYF. The chain recombines TRBV4-3 with TRBJ2-3, with D perhaps TRBD1 (6 bases). The CDR3 loop spans 15 amino acids. From germline, CDR1 is LGHNA and CDR2 YSLEER. Trimming shortened V by 0 bases and J by 2 bases, and 9 bases separated the two germline ends.

This clonotype showed up many times. The chain couples TRBV7-7 to TRBJ2-3; no definite D call. The CDR3 is 13 residues long. The V end lost 5 bases, the J end lost 2 bases, and 8 bases lay between the germline ends. CDR1 and CDR2 from the germline V gene are SSHAT and FNYEAQ (reference sequence). Here the CDR3 reads CASSPGPTDTQYF. The DNA of the CDR3 is TGTGCCAGCAGCCCCGGGCCCACAGATACGCAGTATTTT.

This clonotype was observed a few times. The chain uses TRBV14 and TRBJ2-7; D remains ambiguous. Trimming shortened V by 1 base and J by 9 bases, and 22 bases separated the two germline ends. The CDR3 spans 16 residues. CDR1 and CDR2 from the germline V gene are SGHDN and FVKESK. CDR3 nucleotide sequence: TGTGCCAGCAGCCAAGGCGAGCCCTTTCTGACGGGTTCGCAGTACTTC. Translating gives CASSQGEPFLTGSQYF. Combining the CDR3 with reference TRBV14 and TRBJ2-7 gives the whole variable domain EAGVTQFPSHSVIEKGQTVTLRCDPISGHDNLYWYRRVMGKEIKFLLHFVKESKQDESGMPNNRFLAERTGGTYSTLKVQPAELEDSGVYFCASSQGEPFLTGSQYFGPGTRLTVT.

There are many counts of this clonotype. V and J are TRBV20-1 and TRBJ2-5; TRBD2 might be the D (6 bases). Trimming cost V 6 bases and J 5 bases, with 19 bases left between them. Germline V gene lookup returns CDR1 DFQATT and CDR2 SNEGSKA (reference sequence). This CDR3 contains 14 residues. As DNA, the CDR3 is TGCAGTGCGAGAACCCTTCCGGGGAGGGAGACCCAGTACTTC. Encoded protein: CSARTLPGRETQYF.

This clonotype occurred many times. The chain is built from TRBV27 and TRBJ2-7, with 11 bases identical to TRBD2. The CDR3 extends over 16 amino acids. With 3 bases clipped from V and 2 bases from J, the junction kept 6 bases outside the gene matches. Germline V gene data show CDR1 as MNHEY and CDR2 as SMNVEV (reference sequence). CDR3 coding DNA: TGTGCCAGCAGTTTCCTTATAGCGGGAGGGCCCTACGAGCAGTACTTC. Protein product: CASSFLIAGGPYEQYF.

This clonotype appeared many times. This chain joins TRBV7-9 and TRBJ1-2; D unresolved. The CDR3 length is 14 residues. Germline values: CDR1 SEHNR, CDR2 FQNEAQ (reference sequence). The V and J ends lost 1 base and 4 bases respectively, with 10 bases between them. The CDR3 sequence is CASSLELSLYGYTF. The CDR3 nucleotides are TGTGCCAGCAGCTTAGAACTATCACTCTATGGCTACACCTTC.

This clonotype came up many times. This rearrangement joins TRBV12-3 or TRBV12-4 to TRBJ2-1; no reliable D call. Trimming stripped 1 base from V and 9 bases from J, with 7 bases between. CDR3 length equals 12 residues. CDR3 nucleotide sequence: TGTGCCAGCAGTTTAGGGAGAGTTGAGCAGTTCTTC. Translation gives CASSLGRVEQFF.

Many counts were recorded for this clonotype. V usage is TRBV29-1 and J usage is TRBJ1-1; no firm D call. Germline CDR1 reads SQVTM; CDR2 reads ANQGSEA. The CDR3 has 11 amino acids. Trimming removed 7 bases at V and 4 bases at J, with 10 bases between. CDR3 amino acids: CSAFEGTEAFF. CDR3 nucleotides: TGCAGCGCCTTTGAAGGCACTGAAGCTTTCTTT.

This clonotype appeared many times. The CDR3 spells CASSADRGNQPQHF. The CDR3 coding sequence is TGTGCCAGCAGCGCCGACAGGGGCAATCAGCCCCAGCATTTT. J is TRBJ1-5 and V is TRBV6-5; 7 bases line up with TRBD1. V dropped 6 bases and J dropped 2; count of bases not matched to a gene: 4. Germline V gives CDR1 MNHEY, CDR2 SVGAGI. The CDR3 is 14 amino acids.

Only a few counts were recorded for this clonotype. This chain connects TRBV12-3 or TRBV12-4 to TRBJ2-2; D is perhaps TRBD1 (6 bases). The CDR3 length is 16 residues. V was clipped by 6 bases and J by 3 bases, with 17 bases between them. The CDR3: CASSPPPGQYTGELFF. As DNA, the CDR3 is TGTGCCAGCAGCCCCCCCCCGGGACAATACACCGGGGAGCTGTTTTTT.

This clonotype was seen many times. The V gene is TRBV12-3 or TRBV12-4, the J gene TRBJ2-7; D is ambiguous. The ends were cut back, 4 bases at V and 7 bases at J, with 11 bases in the middle. The CDR3 spans 12 residues. The CDR3 reads CASSSDLVEQYF. The CDR3, as DNA: TGTGCCAGCAGTTCGGATTTAGTTGAGCAGTACTTC.

This clonotype was counted ten times or more. The rearrangement uses TRBV12-3 or TRBV12-4 and TRBJ2-7; tentatively, D is TRBD2 (6 bases). The CDR3 spans 14 residues. Trimming took off 0 bases at V and 3 bases at J, with 9 bases between the two ends. The CDR3 is CASSLAGLVYEQYF. Written as DNA, the CDR3 is TGTGCCAGCAGTTTAGCGGGACTTGTCTACGAGCAGTACTTC.

This clonotype occurred many times. The chain joins TRBV9 to TRBJ2-1; weak D call: TRBD2 (6 bases). The length of the CDR3 is 16 residues. Germline CDR1 is SGDLS and CDR2 is YYNGEE. V lost 1 base, J lost 5 bases, and 16 bases lay in between. Here the CDR3 DNA reads TGTGCCAGCAGCGTATCCCGGAGGGCCCCCAACAATGAGCAGTTCTTC. It is translated as CASSVSRRAPNNEQFF.

The sample holds many counts of this clonotype. V usage is TRBV7-8 and J usage is TRBJ2-7; D unclear. Trimming pared 4 bases from V and 5 bases from J, leaving 9 bases between. The CDR3 totals 12 residues. Germline V CDR1 and CDR2: SGHVS, FQNEAQ. The CDR3 reads CASSSAIDEQYF. DNA for the CDR3: TGTGCCAGCAGCTCGGCCATCGACGAGCAGTACTTC.

This clonotype has only a few counts. The rearrangement links TRBV6-5 to TRBJ1-1, with D possibly matching TRBD1 (6 bases). The CDR3 consists of 13 residues. Germline V gene lookup returns CDR1 MNHEY and CDR2 SVGAGI. V was shortened by 6 bases and J by 5 bases, with 13 bases between the two germline ends. CDR3 in amino acids: CASRNRVYTEAFF. The CDR3 region has the DNA TGTGCCAGCAGGAACAGGGTTTATACTGAAGCTTTCTTT.

Ten or more counts support this clonotype. The V and J genes are TRBV6-5 and TRBJ2-1, with 8 positions matching TRBD2. The germline CDR1 and CDR2 sequences are MNHEY and SVGAGI. The CDR3 covers 15 residues. The junction had 9 bases not matched to a gene; V was cut back by 2 bases and J by 9 bases. As DNA, the CDR3 is TGTGCCAGCAGTTACGAAGGTGGGAGCGGGAGTGAGCAGTTCTTC. It codes for CASSYEGGSGSEQFF.

Ten or more counts support this clonotype. This chain connects TRBV5-1 to TRBJ1-1; 12 bases are a match to TRBD1. CDR1 SGHRS and CDR2 YFSETQ come from the germline V gene. This CDR3 is built from 14 residues. Losses at the gene ends were 5 bases for V and 4 bases for J; bases not matched to a gene: 3. The DNA for the CDR3 is TGCGCCAGCAGGCGGGACAGGGGGCTCACTGAAGCTTTCTTT. Protein: CASRRDRGLTEAFF.

The V call is TRBV2, the J call TRBJ2-5; 13 bases map to TRBD2. V was clipped by 7 bases and J by 1 base; unmatched bases: 3. CDR3 length: 15 amino acids. From germline, CDR1 is SNHLY and CDR2 FYNNEI. CDR3 DNA: TGTGCCAGCATAGGGACTAGCGGGGTCCAAGAGACCCAGTACTTC. Protein sequence: CASIGTSGVQETQYF. The variable domain in full, completed from reference TRBV2 and TRBJ2-5, reads EPEVTQTPSHQVTQMGQEVILRCVPISNHLYFYWYRQILGQKVEFLVSFYNNEISEKSEIFDDQFSVERPDGSNFTLKIRSTKLEDSAMYFCASIGTSGVQETQYFGPGTRLLVL.

This clonotype was counted many times. V usage is TRBV6-5 and J usage is TRBJ1-5; D unresolved. V was clipped by 5 bases and J by 4 bases, with 9 bases between them. In germline, CDR1 is MNHEY, CDR2 SVGAGI. The CDR3 extends over 13 amino acids. The CDR3 sequence is CASSQTGNQPQHF. CDR3 nucleotide sequence: TGTGCCAGCAGTCAGACTGGGAATCAGCCCCAGCATTTT.

In this sample, this clonotype turned up many times. The chain joins TRBV20-1 to TRBJ1-1; tentative D call: TRBD1 (5 bases). There are 14 residues in the CDR3. V lost 0 bases to trimming and J lost 2 bases, with 10 bases between them. Germline V CDR1 and CDR2: DFQATT, SNEGSKA (reference sequence). CDR3 nucleotide sequence: TGCAGTGCTAGAGACGCCCGGGGCAACACTGAAGCTTTCTTT. It translates to CSARDARGNTEAFF.

This clonotype has ten or more counts. The chain uses TRBV5-1 and TRBJ2-7; D is perhaps TRBD1 (5 bases). Trimming shortened V by 2 bases and J by 0 bases, and 18 bases separated the two germline ends. Germline values: CDR1 SGHRS, CDR2 YFSETQ. The CDR3 runs to 17 residues. The CDR3 sequence: CASSFSARTGDSYEQYF. In DNA form, the CDR3 reads TGCGCCAGCAGCTTTTCTGCACGCACAGGCGACTCCTACGAGCAGTACTTC.

There are a few counts of this clonotype. The rearrangement joins TRBV20-1 to TRBJ2-7, with D maybe TRBD2 (7 bases). V lost 5 bases and J lost 8, with 22 bases in between. The CDR3 covers 14 residues. In germline, CDR1 is DFQATT, CDR2 SNEGSKA (reference sequence). CDR3 sequence (DNA): TGCAGTGCTGGGGGGCTAGCGGTCCCCCGGAAGCAGTACTTC. Translating it yields CSAGGLAVPRKQYF.

This clonotype was detected many times. V gene TRBV20-1 combines with J gene TRBJ2-3; TRBD1 or TRBD2 may be the D gene (6 bases each). From germline, CDR1 is DFQATT and CDR2 SNEGSKA (reference sequence). This CDR3 is built from 14 residues. Trimming shortened V by 4 bases and J by 2 bases, and 13 bases separated the two germline ends. The CDR3 loop is CSANRVADTDTQYF. CDR3 DNA: TGCAGTGCTAACAGGGTAGCGGACACAGATACGCAGTATTTT.

Details on this clonotype: With a much larger clone just one base away, this may be a read error. The rearrangement uses TRBV7-2 and TRBJ1-5, with 7 bases matching TRBD1. Germline V gene data show CDR1 as SGHTA and CDR2 as FQGNSA. This CDR3 is 15 amino acids long. CDR3 sequence: CASSLTGQPNQHQHF. The CDR3, as DNA: TGTGCCAGCAGCTTAACGGGACAGCCCAATCAGCACCAGCATTTT.

This clonotype was seen more than once but under ten times. Since a much larger clone is just one base distant, this may be a read error. The V gene is TRBV7-4, the J gene TRBJ1-5; no firm D call. The germline gives CDR1 SGHVT, CDR2 SQSDAQ. The CDR3 runs 11 residues. The CDR3 loop is CAPPGLQPQNF. Written as DNA, the CDR3 is TGTGCCCCCCCGGGGTTGCAGCCCCAGAATTTT. Full variable domain (rest looked up from reference TRBV7-4 and TRBJ1-5): GAGVSQSPRYKVAKRGRDVALRCDSISGHVTLYWYRQTLGQGSEVLTYSQSDAQRDKSGRPSGRFSAERPERSVSTLKIQRTEQGDSAVYLCAPPGLQPQNFGDGTRLSIL.

At least ten counts were recorded for this clonotype. The J gene is TRBJ2-1, the V gene TRBV9; the D is unclear. The CDR3 spans 14 residues. Looked up from germline, CDR1 is SGDLS and CDR2 is YYNGEE. Trimming removed 6 bases at V and 6 bases at J, with 16 bases between. This CDR3 is CASNRQDPSNEQFF. The CDR3 region has the DNA TGTGCCAGCAACCGTCAGGATCCGTCCAATGAGCAGTTCTTC.

This clonotype was picked up many times. The chain carries TRBV12-3 or TRBV12-4 and TRBJ2-7, with D perhaps matching TRBD1 (6 bases). CDR3 length equals 13 residues. The V gene lost 6 bases and the J gene lost 2 bases, with 11 bases spanning the gap. In DNA, the CDR3 is TGTGCCAGCAGCAAGGACAGTGCCTACGAGCAGTACTTC. As protein: CASSKDSAYEQYF.

There are many counts of this clonotype. The DNA for the CDR3 is TGTGCCAGCAGTGGATCCCCGGGAACCTACGAGCAGTACTTC. Translating gives CASSGSPGTYEQYF. The rearrangement uses TRBV2 and TRBJ2-7; D perhaps matches TRBD2 (5 bases). Germline V gene sequence: CDR1 SNHLY, CDR2 FYNNEI. The V and J ends lost 4 bases and 2 bases respectively, with 12 bases between them. The CDR3 spans 14 residues.

This clonotype was observed at least ten times. The chain carries TRBV7-2 and TRBJ2-5, with D possibly being TRBD2 (6 bases). Germline CDR1 SGHTA, CDR2 FQGNSA. The CDR3 has 14 amino acids. V lost 4 bases and J 0 bases, leaving 9 bases between the germline ends. The CDR3 loop reads CASSSGLNQETQYF. CDR3 sequence (DNA): TGTGCCAGCAGCTCGGGACTGAACCAAGAGACCCAGTACTTC. The whole variable domain, filled in from reference TRBV7-2 and TRBJ2-5, reads GAGVSQSPSNKVTEKGKDVELRCDPISGHTALYWYRQSLGQGLEFLIYFQGNSAPDKSGLPSDRFSAERTGGSVSTLTIQRTQQEDSAVYLCASSSGLNQETQYFGPGTRLLVL.